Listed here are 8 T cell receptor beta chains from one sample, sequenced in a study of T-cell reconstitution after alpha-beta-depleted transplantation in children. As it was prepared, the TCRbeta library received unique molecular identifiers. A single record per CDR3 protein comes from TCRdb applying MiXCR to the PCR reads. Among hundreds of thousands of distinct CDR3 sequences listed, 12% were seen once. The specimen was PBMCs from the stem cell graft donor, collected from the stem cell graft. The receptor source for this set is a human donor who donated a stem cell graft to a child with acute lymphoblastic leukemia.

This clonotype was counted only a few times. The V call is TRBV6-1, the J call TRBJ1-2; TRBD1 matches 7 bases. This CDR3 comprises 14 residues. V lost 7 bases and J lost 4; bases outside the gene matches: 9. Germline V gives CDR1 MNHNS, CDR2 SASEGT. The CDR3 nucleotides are TGTGCCAGCACTAACACAGGGGCGGGCTATGGCTACACCTTC. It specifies CASTNTGAGYGYTF.

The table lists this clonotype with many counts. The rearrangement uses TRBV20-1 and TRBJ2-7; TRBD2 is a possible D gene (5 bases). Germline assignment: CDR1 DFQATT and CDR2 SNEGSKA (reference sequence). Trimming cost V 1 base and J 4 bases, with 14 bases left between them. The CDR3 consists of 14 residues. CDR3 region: CSARGAEGTYEQYF. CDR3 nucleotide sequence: TGCAGTGCTAGAGGGGCCGAGGGTACTTACGAGCAGTACTTC.

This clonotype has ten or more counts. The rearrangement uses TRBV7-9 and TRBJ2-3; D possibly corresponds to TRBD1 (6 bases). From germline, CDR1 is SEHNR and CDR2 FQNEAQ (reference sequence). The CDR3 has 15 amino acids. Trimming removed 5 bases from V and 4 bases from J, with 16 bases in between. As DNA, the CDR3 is TGTGCCAGCAGCCAGACATTACAGGGTCCAGATACGCAGTATTTT. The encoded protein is CASSQTLQGPDTQYF.

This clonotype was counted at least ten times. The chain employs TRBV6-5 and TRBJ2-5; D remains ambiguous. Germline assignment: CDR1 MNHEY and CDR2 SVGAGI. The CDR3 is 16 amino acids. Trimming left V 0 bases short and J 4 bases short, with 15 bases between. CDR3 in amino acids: CASSYSRTLKPETQYF. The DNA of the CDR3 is TGTGCCAGCAGTTACTCCCGAACGTTAAAGCCAGAGACCCAGTACTTC.

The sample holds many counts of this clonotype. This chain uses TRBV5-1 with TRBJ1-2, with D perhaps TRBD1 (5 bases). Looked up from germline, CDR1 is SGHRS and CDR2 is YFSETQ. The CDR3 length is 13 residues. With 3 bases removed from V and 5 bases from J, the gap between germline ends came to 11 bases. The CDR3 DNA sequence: TGCGCCAGCAGCTCGGACATGGGATATGGCTACACCTTC. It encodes CASSSDMGYGYTF.

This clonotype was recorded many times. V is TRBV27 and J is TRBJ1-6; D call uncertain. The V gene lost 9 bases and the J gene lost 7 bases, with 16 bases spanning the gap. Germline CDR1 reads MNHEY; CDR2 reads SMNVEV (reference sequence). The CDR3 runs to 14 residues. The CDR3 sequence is CASRPYMGNSPLHF. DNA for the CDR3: TGTGCCAGTCGTCCCTACATGGGGAATTCACCCCTCCACTTT.

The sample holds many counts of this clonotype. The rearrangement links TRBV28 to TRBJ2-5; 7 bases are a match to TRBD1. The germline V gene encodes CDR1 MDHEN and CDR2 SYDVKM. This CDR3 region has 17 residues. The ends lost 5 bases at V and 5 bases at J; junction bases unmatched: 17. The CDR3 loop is CASSRLAYQGVGETQYF. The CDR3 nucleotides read TGTGCCAGCAGTCGATTAGCTTACCAGGGGGTCGGGGAGACCCAGTACTTC.

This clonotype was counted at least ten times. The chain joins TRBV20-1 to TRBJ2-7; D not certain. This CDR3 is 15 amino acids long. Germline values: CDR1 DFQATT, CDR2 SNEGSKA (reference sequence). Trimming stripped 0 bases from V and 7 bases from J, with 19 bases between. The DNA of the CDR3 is TGCAGTGCTAGAGATGGTGGCAGGCTTGGTGGTGAGCAGTACTTC. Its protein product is CSARDGGRLGGEQYF.